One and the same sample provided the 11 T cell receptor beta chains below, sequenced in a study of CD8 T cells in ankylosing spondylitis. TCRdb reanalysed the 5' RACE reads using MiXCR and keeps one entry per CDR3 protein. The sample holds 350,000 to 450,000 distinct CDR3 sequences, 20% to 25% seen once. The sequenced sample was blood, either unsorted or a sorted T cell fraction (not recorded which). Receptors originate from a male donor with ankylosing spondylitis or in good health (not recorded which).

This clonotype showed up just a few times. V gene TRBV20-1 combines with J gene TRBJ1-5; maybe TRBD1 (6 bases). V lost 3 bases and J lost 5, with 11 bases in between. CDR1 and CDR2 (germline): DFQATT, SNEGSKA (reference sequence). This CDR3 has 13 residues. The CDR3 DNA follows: TGCAGTGCTAGCGGGGACACTGATCAGCCCCAGCATTTT. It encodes CSASGDTDQPQHF.

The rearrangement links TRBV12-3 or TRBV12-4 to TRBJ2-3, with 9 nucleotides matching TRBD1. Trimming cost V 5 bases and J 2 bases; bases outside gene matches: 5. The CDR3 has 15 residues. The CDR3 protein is CASSPRTGDTDTQYF. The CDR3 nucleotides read TGTGCCAGCAGTCCTCGGACAGGGGACACAGATACGCAGTATTTT.

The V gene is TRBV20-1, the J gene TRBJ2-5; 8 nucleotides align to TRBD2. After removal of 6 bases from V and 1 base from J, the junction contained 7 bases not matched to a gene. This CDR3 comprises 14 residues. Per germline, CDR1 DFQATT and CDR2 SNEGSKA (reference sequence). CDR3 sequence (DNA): TGCAGTGCCGCACTCGGGGGGGCCCAAGAGACCCAGTACTTC. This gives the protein CSAALGGAQETQYF.

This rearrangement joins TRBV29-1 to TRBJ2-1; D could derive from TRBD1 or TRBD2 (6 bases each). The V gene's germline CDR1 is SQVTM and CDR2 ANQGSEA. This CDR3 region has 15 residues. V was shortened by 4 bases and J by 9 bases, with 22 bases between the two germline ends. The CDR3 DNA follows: TGCAGCGTTGTAGGGGGGCCAGGGTCGACGTTTGAGCAGTTCTTC. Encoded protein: CSVVGGPGSTFEQFF.

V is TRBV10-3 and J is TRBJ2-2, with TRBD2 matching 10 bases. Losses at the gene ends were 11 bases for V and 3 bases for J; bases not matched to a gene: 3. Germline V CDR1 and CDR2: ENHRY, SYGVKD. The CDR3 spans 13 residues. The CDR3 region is CAALAGDTGELFF. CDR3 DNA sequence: TGTGCCGCCCTAGCGGGAGACACCGGGGAGCTGTTTTTT.

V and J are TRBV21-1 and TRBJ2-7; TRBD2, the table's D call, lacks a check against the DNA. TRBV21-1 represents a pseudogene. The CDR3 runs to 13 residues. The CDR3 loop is CASTSGDYYEQYF. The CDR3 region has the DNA TGTGCCAGCACTAGCGGGGACTACTACGAGCAGTACTTC.

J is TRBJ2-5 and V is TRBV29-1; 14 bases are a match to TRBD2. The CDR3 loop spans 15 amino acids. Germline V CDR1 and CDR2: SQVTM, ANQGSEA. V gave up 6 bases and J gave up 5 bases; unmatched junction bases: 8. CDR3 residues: CSVGTSGGPWETQYF. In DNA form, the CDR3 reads TGCAGCGTAGGGACTAGCGGGGGTCCGTGGGAGACCCAGTACTTC. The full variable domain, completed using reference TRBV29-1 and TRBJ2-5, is SAVISQKPSRDICQRGTSLTIQCQVDSQVTMMFWYRQQPGQSLTLIATANQGSEATYESGFVIDKFPISRPNLTFSTLTVSNMSPEDSSIYLCSVGTSGGPWETQYFGPGTRLLVL.

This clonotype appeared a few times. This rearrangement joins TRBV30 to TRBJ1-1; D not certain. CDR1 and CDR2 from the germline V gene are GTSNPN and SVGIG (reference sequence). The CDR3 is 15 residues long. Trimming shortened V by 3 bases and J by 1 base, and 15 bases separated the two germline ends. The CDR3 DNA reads TGTGCCTGGAGGCAGTTGGATGTGGGGAACACTGAAGCTTTCTTT. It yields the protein CAWRQLDVGNTEAFF.

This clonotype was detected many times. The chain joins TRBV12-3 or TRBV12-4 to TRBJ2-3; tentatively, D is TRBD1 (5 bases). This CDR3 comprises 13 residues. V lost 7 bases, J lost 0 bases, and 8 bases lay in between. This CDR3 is CASTRQSTDTQYF. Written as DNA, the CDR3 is TGTGCCAGCACCAGACAGAGCACAGATACGCAGTATTTT.

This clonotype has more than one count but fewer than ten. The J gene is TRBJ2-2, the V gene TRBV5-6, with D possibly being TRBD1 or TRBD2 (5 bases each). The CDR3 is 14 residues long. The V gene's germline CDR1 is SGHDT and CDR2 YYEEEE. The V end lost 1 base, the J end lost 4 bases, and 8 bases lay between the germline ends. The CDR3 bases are TGTGCCAGCAGCTTGTTGGGGACCACCGGGGAGCTGTTTTTT. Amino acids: CASSLLGTTGELFF.

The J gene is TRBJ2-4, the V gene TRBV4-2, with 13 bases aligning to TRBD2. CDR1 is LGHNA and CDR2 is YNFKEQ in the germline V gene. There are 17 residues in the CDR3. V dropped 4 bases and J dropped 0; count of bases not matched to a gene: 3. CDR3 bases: TGTGCCAGCAGCCCCGGGACTAGCGGGATAGCCAAAAACATTCAGTACTTC. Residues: CASSPGTSGIAKNIQYF.